This T cell receptor (beta chain) stems from a study of cytomegalovirus exposure and HLA in healthy donors. Study-wide points: Roughly uniform sequencing depth across donors was assumed, possibly incorrectly.

This clone was seen a few times. Its antigen remains unidentified. In germline, CDR1 is MNHNS, CDR2 SASEGT. V shed 1 base and J shed 2 bases, with 12 bases lying between them. This CDR3 spans 16 amino acids. A multiplex PCR was run with 60 Vbeta primers and 13 Jbeta primers. Generated by immunoSEQ multiplex PCR, the TCRdb table keeps only in-frame clones and is missing some. Of 170,000 or so clones in the sample, about four fifths were seen once. The sample was PBMCs. This clonotype originated in a male donor in good health and CMV-seronegative. The chain recombines TRBV6-1 with TRBJ1-5; maybe TRBD1 (6 bases). CDR3 bases: TGTGCCAGCAGTGAAGGGGGGGGCTGGGGCAATCAGCCCCAGCATTTT. This codes for CASSEGGGWGNQPQHF.